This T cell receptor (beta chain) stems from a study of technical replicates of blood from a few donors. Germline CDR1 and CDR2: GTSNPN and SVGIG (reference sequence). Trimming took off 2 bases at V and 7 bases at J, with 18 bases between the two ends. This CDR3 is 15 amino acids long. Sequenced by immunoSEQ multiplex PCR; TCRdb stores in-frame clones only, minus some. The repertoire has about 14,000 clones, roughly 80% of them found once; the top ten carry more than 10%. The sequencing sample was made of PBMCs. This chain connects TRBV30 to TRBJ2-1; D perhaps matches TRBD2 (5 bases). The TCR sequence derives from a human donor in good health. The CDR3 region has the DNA TGTGCCTGGAGTCATTTACGACACTCGGGGAATGAGCAGTTCTTC. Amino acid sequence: CAWSHLRHSGNEQFF.